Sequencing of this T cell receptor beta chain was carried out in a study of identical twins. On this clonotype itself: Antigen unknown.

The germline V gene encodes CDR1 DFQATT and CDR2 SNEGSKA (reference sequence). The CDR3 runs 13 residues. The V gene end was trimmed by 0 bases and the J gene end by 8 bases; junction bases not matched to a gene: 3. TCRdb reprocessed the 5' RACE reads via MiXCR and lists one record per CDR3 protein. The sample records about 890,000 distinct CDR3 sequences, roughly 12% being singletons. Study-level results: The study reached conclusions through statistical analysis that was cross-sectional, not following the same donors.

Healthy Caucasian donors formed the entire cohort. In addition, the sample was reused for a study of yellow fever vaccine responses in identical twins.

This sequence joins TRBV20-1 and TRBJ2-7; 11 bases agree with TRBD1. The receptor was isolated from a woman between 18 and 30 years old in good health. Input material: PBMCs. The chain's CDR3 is CSAREDRGLQQYF. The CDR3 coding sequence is TGCAGTGCTAGAGAGGACAGGGGGCTTCAGCAGTACTTC.